This T cell receptor beta chain was obtained from a study of blood T cell repertoires in COVID-19. Study-level background: Some COVID-19 samples were acute and others convalescent; all came from the United States, Italy and Spain. From T cells, B-cell-depleted T cells, or PBMCs came the material, which was cDNA or gDNA.

In the original workflow: How many nucleated cells were present was estimated from reference gene primer amplification. Assay: immunoSEQ multiplex PCR; the TCRdb copy retains only in-frame clones and omits some. The D gene and trimming were derived from the DNA, and the V and J assignments and clone size from that table. In the table there are around 70,000 clones, 79% of which are singletons. CDR1 SGHTA and CDR2 FQGTGA come from the germline V gene. The CDR3 extends over 15 amino acids. V dropped 3 bases and J dropped 4; count of bases not matched to a gene: 7. Sequencing was performed on peripheral blood. The V gene is TRBV7-3, the J gene TRBJ1-1; 8 bases map to TRBD1. The receptor was isolated from a man aged 55 to 69 with active or convalescent COVID-19. The CDR3 spells CASSLQGADFTEAFF. DNA of the CDR3: TGTGCCAGCAGCTTGCAGGGGGCAGATTTCACTGAAGCTTTCTTT.